The sequence of this T cell receptor beta chain was determined in a study of technical replicates of blood from a few donors. Here immunoSEQ multiplex PCR was the method, and the copy in TCRdb shows in-frame clones only, minus some. The sample holds about 91,000 clones, about 90% seen once. Specimen: T cells isolated from PBMCs. This clonotype was sampled from a human donor in good health.

The CDR3 region is CASSRPNTDTQYF. The CDR3 DNA reads TGTGCCAGCAGCCGTCCTAACACAGATACGCAGTATTTT. V gene TRBV7-3 combines with J gene TRBJ2-3; D is undetermined. Germline values: CDR1 SGHTA, CDR2 FQGTGA. There are 13 residues in the CDR3. V lost 5 bases to trimming and J lost 2 bases, with 8 bases between them.